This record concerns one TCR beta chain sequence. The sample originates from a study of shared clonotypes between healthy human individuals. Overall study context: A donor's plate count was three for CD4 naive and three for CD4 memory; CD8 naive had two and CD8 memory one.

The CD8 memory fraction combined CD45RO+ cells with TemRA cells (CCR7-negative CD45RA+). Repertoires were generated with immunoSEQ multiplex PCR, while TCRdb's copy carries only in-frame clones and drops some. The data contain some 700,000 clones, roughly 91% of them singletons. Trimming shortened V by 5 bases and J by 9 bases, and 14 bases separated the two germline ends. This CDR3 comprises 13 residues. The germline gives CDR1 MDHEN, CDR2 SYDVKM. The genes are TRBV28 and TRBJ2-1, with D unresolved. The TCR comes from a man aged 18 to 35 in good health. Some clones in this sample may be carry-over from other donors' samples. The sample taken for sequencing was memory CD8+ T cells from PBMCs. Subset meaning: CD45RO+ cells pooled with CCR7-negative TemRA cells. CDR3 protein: CASSKTRAAEQFF. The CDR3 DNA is TGTGCCAGCAGTAAGACTCGGGCGGCTGAGCAGTTCTTC.